The present TCR beta chain was sequenced within a study of T cells in Graves' hyperthyroidism and ophthalmopathy (dated by TCRdb to the late 2010s). Study-level background: Peripheral blood was sampled at the time of initial diagnosis, prior to any treatment. TCR V-J signatures able to tell the groups apart were searched for in a discovery cohort of some 100 patients, of whom more than 40 had Graves' ophthalmopathy and under 65 had stable Graves' hyperthyroidism. Prospective prediction of ophthalmopathy was tested in an independent validation cohort of approximately 18 hyperthyroidism patients and some 17 patients who later progressed to ophthalmopathy. The 85 to 100 discovery patients were randomly split 7:3 into training and test sets. Thyroid tissue and blood T-cell repertoires from more than five Graves' hyperthyroidism patients were also compared in the study. After blood sampling, hyperthyroidism patients were treated with methimazole at a starting dose of 30 mg daily, and ophthalmopathy patients were treated with high-dose intravenous methylprednisolone. The paper describes TCR Vbeta CDR3 sequencing of 135 peripheral blood samples, made up of about 40 ophthalmopathy patients, roughly 75 hyperthyroidism patients and 17 progressor patients.

Beyond this particular receptor, the publication reports: During validation, the model predicted progression to ophthalmopathy a median of about 6.5 months ahead of onset, with roughly 65% sensitivity and about 72% specificity. In cross-validation, a model built on a 13 V-J signature told ophthalmopathy apart from stable hyperthyroidism with 85% to 90% sensitivity and roughly 81% specificity, and in testing the same model reached 80%/75%. Most expanded thyroid clonotypes (frequency above 0.001) were also detected in blood, suggesting blood repertoires may reflect thyroid immune responses. Sample size was not statistically predetermined, and investigators were not blinded to group allocation.

This clonotype was found many times. The antigen it binds to is not known. Base qualities are not provided; no much larger clone lies one nucleotide away. Amplification of TCR beta CDR3 regions was carried out from RNA transcripts. For the first round of RT-PCR on the TCR CDR3, the HTBI primer set was used together with the Qiagen OneStep RT-PCR kit. Libraries were constructed in a second round of multiplex PCR, after which size selection and purification were performed. Paired-end sequencing of the libraries was performed with 100 bp reads on an Illumina HiSeq2000. As for the original processing: SOAPnuke was used to process the raw data, removing reads that contained adapters or uncalled bases, had a mean Phred below 15, or lacked an exact match to the constant primer or identifier. High-quality paired reads were merged with COPE v1.2.5, and unique nucleotide sequences were defined as clonotypes. MiTCR v1.1 was used to align clonotypes to the IMGT TRBV, TRBD and TRBJ reference segments. The analysis was restricted to V-J combinations with a frequency above 0.0001, which together covered 99% to 99.2% of the repertoires. A TCS score was defined as the ratio between F50 (clonal expansion) and ExV (chaos), using BLOSUM62-based TCRdist between CDR3 peptides within each V-J. Welch's t-statistics and random forest reduced fewer than 600 V-J features to some 14, which were used in a naive Bayes classifier (R e1071). Starting from the raw public reads, TCRdb applied fastp trimming at Q25, assembled clones with MiXCR and retained in-frame beta chains. Rows merge per CDR3 protein into single entries with the most common DNA and genes. TCRdb assigned the V and J calls; the authors' analysis was not used. Counted in this sample were about 600,000 distinct CDR3 sequences; about a sixth of them appeared once. Around 3.5% of the sample belongs to the ten largest clones.

In the ophthalmopathy patients, disease was moderately to severely active, with a Clinical Activity Score of 3 or more, a NOSPECS grade of 4 or more, and a duration of less than 3 months. Any patient with an uncontrolled infection, another autoimmune disease, pregnancy or lactation was excluded. Clinical symptoms, serum thyroxine and TRAb, thyroid ultrasound, and orbital computed tomography formed the basis for the diagnoses. PBMCs were separated from approximately 9.9 ml of fresh peripheral blood using Ficoll-Paque density gradient centrifugation. Total RNA was extracted with Trizol reagent, and quality was checked on an Agilent 2100 Bioanalyzer. Inclusive of the bounding cysteine and phenylalanine, the CDR3 is 16 residues long. Of the read, only the CDR3 DNA is kept; its 48 bases are in frame from base 1. CDR1 is given as SGHAT and CDR2 as FQNNGV, both from the germline V gene. V and J are trimmed by 2 bases and 3 bases, and the gene matches miss 4 bases of the junction.

The rearranged segments are TRBV11-2 and TRBJ2-1; the junction holds 10 bases that match TRBD2. The specimen was blood. This TCR was sampled from a woman aged 35 to 49 with Graves' ophthalmopathy. The CDR3 in this case is CASSLILAGVYNEQFF. The DNA reads as follows: TGTGCCAGCAGCTTAATTCTAGCGGGGGTCTACAATGAGCAGTTCTTC.